The rows below give T cell receptor beta chains drawn from one sample of a study of response to subunit inactivated influenza vaccine. TCRdb re-called the RT-PCR reads through MiXCR, storing one row per CDR3 protein. The table records a few hundred thousand distinct CDR3 sequences, approximately 15% of them present only once. The starting material was PBMCs from blood, obtained about 13 days after vaccination. Receptor source: a man aged 45-65 years who received an inactivated influenza vaccine. Each CDR3 is given with its conserved first and last residue. The D gene is left open where the match is weak. Rows may omit the clone size; those that give it use once, few, many or a size class.

J gene | clone size | V gene | D gene | CDR3 protein | CDR3 DNA
TRBJ2-1 | NA | TRBV10-2 | TRBD2 | CASFLAGGPVNEQFF | TGCGCCAGCTTCTTAGCGGGAGGGCCTGTCAATGAGCAGTTCTTC
TRBJ2-7 | few | TRBV6-1 | NA | CASSEAFNGYYEQYF | TGTGCCAGCAGTGAAGCTTTCAACGGATACTACGAGCAGTACTTC
TRBJ2-7 | many | TRBV20-1 | TRBD1 | CSASDRGYEQYF | TGCAGTGCTAGTGACAGGGGATACGAGCAGTACTTC
TRBJ2-3 | NA | TRBV14 | TRBD2 | CASSQDRYGGRSSDTQYF | TGTGCCAGCAGCCAAGATCGATATGGCGGGAGGAGTTCAGATACGCAGTATTTT
TRBJ2-1 | NA | TRBV5-1 | TRBD2 | CASSLGSGGWDEQFF | TGCGCCAGCAGCTTAGGGAGCGGGGGGTGGGATGAGCAGTTCTTC
TRBJ2-7 | few | TRBV28 | NA | CASTPGSYEQYF | TGTGCCAGCACCCCAGGATCCTACGAGCAGTACTTC
TRBJ1-2 | few | TRBV7-8 | NA | CASSFSRVGYTF | TGTGCCAGCAGCTTCTCCAGGGTTGGCTACACCTTC
TRBJ2-3 | many | TRBV5-1 | TRBD1 | CASSLGQGIDTQYF | TGCGCCAGCAGCTTGGGACAGGGGATAGATACGCAGTATTTT
TRBJ2-1 | NA | TRBV30 | NA | CAWRSRDLYNEQFF | TGTGCCTGGAGGTCCCGGGATCTCTACAATGAGCAGTTCTTC
TRBJ2-7 | few | TRBV7-9 | TRBD2 | CASSGSGRGYEQYF | TGTGCCAGCAGCGGGAGCGGGAGAGGCTACGAGCAGTACTTC
TRBJ1-6 | NA | TRBV9 | TRBD1 | CASSVEGTGYEALHF | TGTGCCAGCAGCGTAGAAGGGACAGGGTATGAGGCCCTCCACTTT
TRBJ2-2 | NA | TRBV12-3/TRBV12-4 | NA | CASSFPGIIGELFF | TGTGCCAGCAGTTTCCCTGGAATTATAGGGGAGCTGTTTTTT
TRBJ1-6 | NA | TRBV12-3/TRBV12-4 | NA | CASSLLGGVYNSPLHF | TGTGCCAGCAGTTTACTGGGCGGCGTTTATAATTCACCCCTCCACTTT
TRBJ2-5 | many | TRBV28 | NA | CASSTSGAQETQYF | TGTGCCAGCAGTACTTCCGGGGCCCAAGAGACCCAGTACTTC
TRBJ2-3 | few | TRBV6-2/TRBV6-3 | NA | CASSYGLATDTQYF | TGTGCCAGCAGTTACGGGTTAGCCACAGATACGCAGTATTTT
TRBJ2-7 | few | TRBV6-2/TRBV6-3 | NA | CASSLQASYYEQYF | TGTGCCAGCAGTCTCCAGGCTTCATACTACGAGCAGTACTTC
TRBJ2-2 | few | TRBV19 | TRBD2 | CASSRGLAGVNTGELFF | TGTGCCAGTAGTAGGGGACTAGCGGGAGTGAACACCGGGGAGCTGTTTTTT
TRBJ1-5 | few | TRBV5-5 | NA | CASSLEDYSNQPQHF | TGTGCCAGCAGCTTGGAGGACTATAGCAATCAGCCCCAGCATTTT
TRBJ2-5 | NA | TRBV11-2 | NA | CASSSSGGLALEETQYF | TGTGCCAGCAGCTCGTCCGGTGGGCTAGCCTTGGAAGAGACCCAGTACTTC
TRBJ2-3 | NA | TRBV7-9 | NA | CASSLGNPTNTDTQYF | TGTGCCAGCAGCTTAGGTAACCCCACCAACACAGATACGCAGTATTTT
TRBJ1-1 | few | TRBV12-3/TRBV12-4 | NA | CASSLQGILGTEAFF | TGTGCCAGCAGCCTACAGGGTATCTTGGGTACTGAAGCTTTCTTT
TRBJ2-5 | few | TRBV5-8 | NA | CASSFRWGGQETQYF | TGTGCCAGCAGCTTTAGGTGGGGAGGCCAAGAGACCCAGTACTTC
TRBJ1-1 | NA | TRBV10-3 | NA | CATQGLVEAFF | TGTGCCACCCAGGGATTAGTTGAAGCTTTCTTT
TRBJ2-1 | many | TRBV6-2/TRBV6-3 | TRBD1 | CASLDRDYNEQFF | TGTGCCAGCCTGGACAGGGATTACAATGAGCAGTTCTTC
TRBJ2-1 | NA | TRBV5-1 | NA | CASSEADGGFEQFF | TGCGCCAGCAGCGAAGCGGACGGCGGCTTTGAGCAGTTCTTC
TRBJ2-1 | many | TRBV24-1 | NA | CATSDLPDSYNEQFF | TGTGCCACCAGTGATCTCCCCGACTCCTACAATGAGCAGTTCTTC
TRBJ2-4 | NA | TRBV12-3/TRBV12-4 | TRBD1 | CASSSGGGPNLVGNIQYF | TGTGCCAGCAGTTCAGGGGGCGGGCCGAACCTAGTGGGAAACATTCAGTACTTC
TRBJ2-7 | NA | TRBV12-3/TRBV12-4 | NA | CASNRESFYEQYF | TGTGCCAGCAACCGGGAGAGCTTCTACGAGCAGTACTTC
TRBJ2-3 | few | TRBV29-1 | TRBD2 | CSVASGVGTDTQYF | TGCAGCGTTGCTAGCGGGGTAGGCACAGATACGCAGTATTTT
TRBJ2-1 | few | TRBV2 | TRBD2 | CASSDARLAGLHEQFF | TGTGCCAGCAGTGATGCGCGGCTAGCGGGATTACATGAGCAGTTCTTC
TRBJ1-6 | few | TRBV7-2 | NA | CASSFVDNSPLHF | TGTGCCAGCAGCTTTGTAGATAATTCACCCCTCCACTTT
TRBJ1-5 | NA | TRBV5-1 | NA | CASSLAEDYASNQPQHF | TGCGCCAGCAGCTTGGCCGAGGATTACGCTAGCAATCAGCCCCAGCATTTT
TRBJ2-1 | few | TRBV20-1 | TRBD2 | CSAPTPLAGGPNEQFF | TGCAGTGCTCCTACTCCTCTAGCGGGAGGGCCGAATGAGCAGTTCTTC
TRBJ2-3 | NA | TRBV20-1 | TRBD1 | CSAKRQGPDTQYF | TGCAGTGCCAAAAGACAGGGTCCAGATACGCAGTATTTT
TRBJ1-6 | few | TRBV7-9 | TRBD1 | CASSSVDRGKGSPLHF | TGTGCCAGCAGCTCGGTCGACAGGGGGAAAGGTTCACCCCTCCACTTT
TRBJ2-3 | few | TRBV29-1 | NA | CSVEVAGTTDTQYF | TGCAGCGTTGAAGTCGCCGGGACCACAGATACGCAGTATTTT
TRBJ2-7 | NA | TRBV3-1 | NA | CASSPIGGEQYF | TGTGCCAGCAGTCCGATTGGGGGCGAGCAGTACTTC
TRBJ2-2 | once | TRBV7-2 | NA | CASSFTTIGELFF | TGTGCCAGCAGCTTCACGACCATCGGGGAGCTGTTTTTT
TRBJ1-2 | NA | TRBV4-2 | TRBD1 | CASSQGDSTYYGYTF | TGTGCCAGCAGCCAAGGGGACAGTACATACTATGGCTACACCTTC
TRBJ2-1 | NA | TRBV6-1 | NA | CASIPGRSSYNEQFF | TGTGCCAGCATCCCGGGACGGAGCTCCTACAATGAGCAGTTCTTC
TRBJ2-7 | NA | TRBV7-6 | TRBD1 | CASSFYGQEGDEQYF | TGTGCCAGCAGCTTTTACGGACAGGAAGGAGACGAGCAGTACTTC
TRBJ1-2 | NA | TRBV10-3 | NA | CAIRTGGIDYGYTF | TGTGCCATCAGGACCGGGGGGATAGACTATGGCTACACCTTC
TRBJ2-7 | few | TRBV20-1 | NA | CSASRGGATSYEQYF | TGCAGTGCCAGTCGTGGGGGGGCGACCTCCTACGAGCAGTACTTC
TRBJ2-1 | few | TRBV11-3 | NA | CASSLYGIEQFF | TGTGCCAGCAGCTTATACGGGATCGAGCAGTTCTTC
TRBJ2-3 | NA | TRBV6-2/TRBV6-3 | NA | CASSPGLRGGDTQYF | TGTGCCAGCAGTCCCGGTCTCAGGGGAGGGGATACGCAGTATTTT
TRBJ1-1 | many | TRBV7-9 | NA | CASSLGGSTEAFF | TGTGCCAGCAGTTTGGGGGGTAGCACTGAAGCTTTCTTT
TRBJ2-2 | NA | TRBV2 | TRBD1 | CASSDLGDSYTGELFF | TGTGCCAGCAGTGATTTGGGGGACAGCTACACCGGGGAGCTGTTTTTT
TRBJ2-1 | NA | TRBV29-1 | TRBD1 | CSVERDSEQFF | TGCAGCGTTGAAAGGGACAGTGAGCAGTTCTTC
TRBJ2-5 | NA | TRBV2 | TRBD1 | CASSPRRTGAPETQYF | TGTGCCAGCAGTCCACGGCGGACAGGGGCCCCAGAGACCCAGTACTTC
TRBJ2-5 | NA | TRBV4-3 | NA | CASSQDVGGEETQYF | TGCGCCAGCAGCCAAGATGTCGGGGGAGAAGAGACCCAGTACTTC
TRBJ2-7 | few | TRBV11-2 | NA | CASSLPRSPYEQYF | TGTGCCAGCAGCTTACCCAGATCACCCTACGAGCAGTACTTC
TRBJ2-1 | NA | TRBV6-1 | TRBD2 | CASSPFSRAGYYNEQFF | TGTGCCAGCAGTCCTTTTAGTAGAGCGGGATATTACAATGAGCAGTTCTTC
TRBJ2-1 | few | TRBV29-1 | NA | CSVHKTNAPRNEQFF | TGCAGCGTCCACAAGACCAACGCCCCCCGCAATGAGCAGTTCTTC
TRBJ1-5 | NA | TRBV10-3 | NA | CAISEQNYQPQHF | TGTGCCATCAGTGAACAGAACTATCAGCCCCAGCATTTT
TRBJ2-7 | few | TRBV4-2 | NA | CASSLRGPDEQYF | TGTGCCAGCAGTCTTAGGGGACCCGACGAGCAGTACTTC
TRBJ2-7 | few | TRBV14 | NA | CASSQATAGGQYF | TGTGCCAGCAGCCAGGCTACGGCCGGTGGGCAGTACTTC